Listed here are 20 T cell receptor beta chains from one sample, sequenced in a study of T-cell memory formation after mild COVID-19 listed by TCRdb under 2021. The library was built by means of 5' RACE. Sequenced on an Illumina NovaSeq 6000. TCRdb ran its own pipeline on the public reads, namely fastp trimming at Q25 and MiXCR clone calling, and kept in-frame beta chains. Entries that share a CDR3 protein sequence are merged under the most common genes and DNA. The sample has roughly 600,000 distinct CDR3 sequences on record, about a sixth of them singletons. The ten largest clones represent more than 10% of the sample. Sequencing used PBMCs or a T cell subset sorted from them (not recorded which). The receptors shown here come from an adult woman who had mild COVID-19 (a few samples of this study predate the infection). The sample titles of this study are shuffled in the database, so cell type and time point are left out; the donor was told from shared clones.

The rearrangement links TRBV20-1 to TRBJ2-7; perhaps TRBD2 as D (6 bases). Germline loops: CDR1 DFQATT, CDR2 SNEGSKA (reference sequence). The CDR3 is 14 amino acids. Trimming shortened V by 0 bases and J by 5 bases, and 14 bases separated the two germline ends. CDR3 DNA sequence: TGCAGTGCTAGAGATGGCAGGGCGGGGAACGAGCAGTACTTC. Translated: CSARDGRAGNEQYF.

The chain carries TRBV5-4 and TRBJ2-3; D possibly matches TRBD1 or TRBD2 (5 bases each). Trimming cost V 4 bases and J 7 bases, with 13 bases left between them. This CDR3 spans 13 amino acids. CDR1 and CDR2 from the germline V gene are SGHNT and YYREEE (reference sequence). The CDR3 region has the DNA TGTGCCAGCAGCGCCTGGGACGGTTATACGCAGTATTTT. Translated, it gives CASSAWDGYTQYF.

The J gene is TRBJ2-7, the V gene TRBV5-8; D not resolved. With 2 bases removed from V and 6 bases from J, the gap between germline ends came to 6 bases. CDR3 length equals 11 residues. Germline V gene data show CDR1 as SGHTS and CDR2 as YDEGEE. The CDR3 DNA follows: TGTGCCAGCAGCTTTTCGGTCGAGCAGTACTTC. Protein sequence: CASSFSVEQYF.

This clonotype has a handful of counts. V and J are TRBV5-1 and TRBJ2-1; the match to TRBD2 covers 14 bases. J was trimmed by 10 bases and V by 0 bases; bases with no gene match: 3. The CDR3 extends over 15 amino acids. The V gene's germline CDR1 is SGHRS and CDR2 YFSETQ. The CDR3 nucleotides read TGCGCCAGCAGCTTGGGCGGACTAGCGGGAGGAGAGCAGTTCTTC. Protein product: CASSLGGLAGGEQFF.

A remark on this clonotype: A read error may account for a junction end that differs from germline. The V and J genes are TRBV19 and TRBJ1-4; D not certain. The CDR3 consists of 14 residues. The germline V gene encodes CDR1 LNHDA and CDR2 SQIVND (reference sequence). For the CDR3, the DNA is TGTGCCAGTAGATCGCCGGGCCAAGGAGAAAAACTGATTTTT. As protein: CASRSPGQGEKLIF.

The chain joins TRBV11-3 to TRBJ2-7; 14 positions match TRBD2. Germline CDR1 SGHNT, CDR2 YENEEA. The junction had 4 bases not matched to a gene; V was cut back by 5 bases and J by 4 bases. The CDR3 contains 15 residues. CDR3 DNA sequence: TGTGCCAGCAGCACCAGACTAGCGGGAGGGTACGAGCAGTACTTC. As protein: CASSTRLAGGYEQYF. Full variable domain (outside the CDR3, taken from reference TRBV11-3 and TRBJ2-7): EAGVVQSPRYKIIEKKQPVAFWCNPISGHNTLYWYLQNLGQGPELLIRYENEEAVDDSQLPKDRFSAERLKGVDSTLKIQPAELGDSAVYLCASSTRLAGGYEQYFGPGTRLTVT.

The chain recombines TRBV7-9 with TRBJ2-7; possibly TRBD1 for D (6 bases). Germline values: CDR1 SEHNR, CDR2 FQNEAQ (reference sequence). CDR3 length: 12 amino acids. The V gene lost 5 bases and the J gene lost 7 bases, with 12 bases spanning the gap. The CDR3 protein is CASSPGQSEQYF. The CDR3 DNA reads TGTGCCAGCAGCCCAGGACAGTCGGAGCAGTACTTC.

This clonotype was counted between two and nine times. The chain links TRBV4-2 to TRBJ2-1; no reliable D call. The CDR3 has 16 residues. Germline V gene sequence: CDR1 LGHNA, CDR2 YNFKEQ. V was shortened by 5 bases and J by 4 bases, with 18 bases between the two germline ends. The CDR3 reads CASSVTQAKGYNEQFF. For the CDR3, the DNA is TGTGCCAGCAGCGTAACCCAGGCCAAGGGTTACAATGAGCAGTTCTTC.

The chain joins TRBV5-6 to TRBJ2-3; weak D call: TRBD2 (6 bases). The CDR3 is 16 amino acids. V lost 3 bases, J lost 1 base, and 15 bases lay in between. CDR1 and CDR2 from the germline V gene are SGHDT and YYEEEE. This CDR3 reads CASSSGGVSGTDTQYF. For the CDR3, the DNA is TGTGCCAGCAGCTCCGGCGGGGTCTCGGGCACAGATACGCAGTATTTT.

In this sample, this clonotype turned up a few times. As DNA, the CDR3 is TGCAGCGTTGAAGTCCTTATGAACACTGAAGCTTTCTTT. Encoded protein: CSVEVLMNTEAFF. The rearrangement uses TRBV29-1 and TRBJ1-1; D unclear. V dropped 1 base and J dropped 0 bases, with 6 bases sitting between them. Germline V gene data show CDR1 as SQVTM and CDR2 as ANQGSEA. The CDR3 extends over 13 amino acids.

V usage is TRBV7-8 and J usage is TRBJ2-7, with 8 positions matching TRBD1. V shed 0 bases and J 2 bases; nucleotides not matched to a gene: 9. Germline CDR1 reads SGHVS; CDR2 reads FQNEAQ. The CDR3 sequence is 17 residues long. The CDR3 loop reads CASSLAGPGQAAYEQYF. The CDR3 DNA reads as TGTGCCAGCAGCTTAGCGGGGCCGGGACAGGCCGCCTACGAGCAGTACTTC.

The chain uses TRBV7-2 and TRBJ2-1; D may be TRBD2 (6 bases). V was pared by 1 base and J by 0 bases, with 13 bases between. The CDR3 is 17 residues long. Germline V CDR1 and CDR2: SGHTA, FQGNSA. The CDR3 is CASSLVGGISSYNEQFF. Here the CDR3 DNA reads TGTGCCAGCAGCTTAGTGGGCGGGATTAGCTCCTACAATGAGCAGTTCTTC.

This clonotype turned up a few times. The genes are TRBV12-3 or TRBV12-4 and TRBJ2-7, with no clear D. The ends were cut back, 4 bases at V and 0 bases at J, with 7 bases in the middle. This CDR3 is built from 13 residues. The CDR3 sequence: CASSWSSSYEQYF. The CDR3, as DNA: TGTGCCAGCAGTTGGAGCAGCTCCTACGAGCAGTACTTC.

This clonotype has just a few counts. The J gene is TRBJ1-6, the V gene TRBV6-1; no firm D call. The CDR3 loop spans 15 amino acids. Trimming pared 6 bases from V and 6 bases from J, leaving 15 bases between. Per germline, CDR1 MNHNS and CDR2 SASEGT. CDR3 sequence reads: CASSGGGRVNSPLHF. In DNA, the CDR3 is TGTGCCAGCAGCGGCGGAGGTCGGGTTAATTCACCCCTCCACTTT.

This clonotype occurred a few times. J is TRBJ1-5 and V is TRBV10-3; D not certain. The CDR3 has 14 amino acids. Trimming took 3 bases from V and 0 from J, leaving 6 bases between them. Germline CDR1 reads ENHRY; CDR2 reads SYGVKD. This CDR3 is CAISDGSSNQPQHF. The CDR3 coding sequence is TGTGCCATCAGTGATGGGAGTAGCAATCAGCCCCAGCATTTT.

This clonotype has just a few counts. V and J are TRBV5-1 and TRBJ2-1; D might be TRBD2 (7 bases). V lost 5 bases, J lost 5 bases, and 23 bases lay in between. This CDR3 comprises 17 residues. Germline V lookup: CDR1 SGHRS, CDR2 YFSETQ. CDR3 nucleotides: TGCGCCAGCAGTTGGTATACACCGGGGGGCCGAAACAATGAGCAGTTCTTC. It codes for CASSWYTPGGRNNEQFF.

This clonotype was seen more than once but under ten times. The rearrangement links TRBV6-5 to TRBJ1-1; 9 bases agree with TRBD1. The CDR3 consists of 14 residues. Germline lookup yields CDR1 MNHEY and CDR2 SVGAGI. Trimming cost V 6 bases and J 1 base; bases outside gene matches: 3. The CDR3 protein is CASRLQGANTEAFF. CDR3 in DNA: TGTGCCAGCAGGTTACAGGGGGCGAACACTGAAGCTTTCTTT.

V and J are TRBV11-2 and TRBJ1-2, with TRBD1 as a possible D gene (6 bases). This CDR3 contains 14 residues. The germline V gene has CDR1 SGHAT and CDR2 FQNNGV. V dropped 4 bases and J dropped 8 bases, with 17 bases sitting between them. The CDR3 bases are TGTGCCAGCAGCTCGATCCCGGACAGCAGCGGCTACACCTTC. Protein sequence: CASSSIPDSSGYTF.

The chain links TRBV7-2 to TRBJ2-2; TRBD1 or TRBD2 may be the D gene (5 bases each). The CDR3 consists of 17 residues. Germline-derived CDR1 and CDR2 are SGHTA and FQGNSA. V shed 2 bases and J shed 1 base, with 14 bases lying between them. CDR3 DNA: TGTGCCAGCAGCTTAAATCCGGGGCTAAGGAACACCGGGGAGCTGTTTTTT. It is translated as CASSLNPGLRNTGELFF.

This clonotype was seen more than once but under ten times. The rearrangement uses TRBV5-1 and TRBJ1-1; the match to TRBD1 covers 7 bases. Germline V gene lookup returns CDR1 SGHRS and CDR2 YFSETQ. The CDR3 is made up of 14 amino acids. The V and J ends lost 2 bases and 3 bases, in that order; junction bases with no gene match: 4. The CDR3 loop is CASSFSTGDTEAFF. The CDR3, as DNA: TGCGCCAGCAGCTTCTCAACAGGGGACACTGAAGCTTTCTTT.